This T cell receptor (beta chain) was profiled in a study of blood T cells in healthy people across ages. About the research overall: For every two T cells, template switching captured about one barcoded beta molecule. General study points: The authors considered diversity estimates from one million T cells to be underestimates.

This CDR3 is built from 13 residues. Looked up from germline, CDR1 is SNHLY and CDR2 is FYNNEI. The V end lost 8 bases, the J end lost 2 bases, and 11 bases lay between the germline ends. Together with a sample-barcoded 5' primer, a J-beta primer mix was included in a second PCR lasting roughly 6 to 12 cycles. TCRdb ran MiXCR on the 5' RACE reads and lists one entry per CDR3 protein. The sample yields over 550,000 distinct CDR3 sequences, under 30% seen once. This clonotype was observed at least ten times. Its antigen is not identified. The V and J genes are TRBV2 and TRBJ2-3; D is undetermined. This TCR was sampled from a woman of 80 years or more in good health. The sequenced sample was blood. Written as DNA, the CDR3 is TGTGCCAGCGGGTACATGTCCACAGATACGCAGTATTTT. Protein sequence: CASGYMSTDTQYF. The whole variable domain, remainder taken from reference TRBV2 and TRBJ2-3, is EPEVTQTPSHQVTQMGQEVILRCVPISNHLYFYWYRQILGQKVEFLVSFYNNEISEKSEIFDDQFSVERPDGSNFTLKIRSTKLEDSAMYFCASGYMSTDTQYFGPGTRLTVL.